This T cell receptor beta chain appears in the sequencing data of a study of blood T cell repertoires in COVID-19. The CDR3 sequence is 16 residues long. Trimming pared 2 bases from V and 5 bases from J, leaving 18 bases between. CDR1 and CDR2 (germline): SGHTA, FQGTGA. Methods used by the authors: Amplification with reference gene primers provided the estimates of nucleated cell counts. Measured with immunoSEQ multiplex PCR; TCRdb has only the in-frame clones, and not every one. V and J calls and clone size are as listed in that table; D and trimming were resolved from the DNA. The profile shows around 290,000 clones, around 86% of them singletons. Participants came from about two dozen US areas, aged about 18 to 95 years. Cohorts were assigned according to the clinical history that participants reported. Symptom resolution, clearance, or two negative PCRs marked donors in Cohort 3 as recovered.

The receptor was isolated from a woman between 35 and 50 years old who had recovered from COVID-19. Material for sequencing was PBMCs or T cells enriched from blood (not recorded which). The chain joins TRBV7-3 to TRBJ2-5, with a weak D call TRBD1 (5 bases). The CDR3 protein is CASSLFGGGRVETQYF. CDR3 nucleotide sequence: TGTGCCAGCAGCTTATTCGGCGGTGGCAGGGTGGAGACCCAGTACTTC.